The source of this T cell receptor (beta chain) is a study of blood T cell repertoires in COVID-19. About the research overall: Sites in the United States, Italy and Spain provided acute and convalescent COVID-19 samples.

Sequenced by immunoSEQ multiplex PCR; TCRdb stores in-frame clones only, minus some. The data show 300,000 to 450,000 clones, 81% seen once. J lost 1 base, V lost 2 bases, and 5 bases had no gene match. Germline V gene sequence: CDR1 KGHSH, CDR2 LQKENI. This CDR3 is built from 17 residues. This sequence originates from a human donor with acute or convalescent COVID-19. The donor label of this sample is uncertain. The chain employs TRBV18 and TRBJ2-2; 9 bases agree with TRBD2. The sequenced sample was peripheral blood. The CDR3 coding sequence is TGTGCCAGCTCACCATGGCTAGCGGGACAGAACACCGGGGAGCTGTTTTTT. It translates to CASSPWLAGQNTGELFF.